These T cell receptor beta chains were read from a single sample in a study of vaccination effects on CD4 cells after COVID-19. Their antigen targets remain unknown. Profiled with immunoSEQ multiplex PCR; TCRdb holds only in-frame clones, not every one. This sample carries 35,000 to 45,000 clones, around 81% of them seen once, and the ten largest clones take under 14%. The sequenced sample was CD4+ T cells from PBMCs cultured with SARS-CoV-2 spike peptides, obtained before COVID-19 vaccination. The source of these receptors is a human donor who received a COVID-19 vaccine. Each CDR3 is given with its conserved first and last residue. Fields, in order: D gene, clone size, V gene, J gene, CDR3 DNA, CDR3 protein. A D gene is named only where the DNA matches it firmly. Rows may omit the clone size; those that give it use once, few, many or a size class.

TRBD2	NA	TRBV7-3	TRBJ2-1	TGTGCCAGCAGCCCACGAAGAGCGGGGGGATACAATGAGCAGTTCTTC	CASSPRRAGGYNEQFF
TRBD2	few	TRBV5-1	TRBJ2-2	TGCGCCAGCAGCGACCGGGGGGGCCTCACCGGGGAGCTGTTTTTT	CASSDRGGLTGELFF
NA	NA	TRBV5-1	TRBJ1-1	TGCGCCAGCAGATCAGGTCCAGGGTTAAACACTGAAGCTTTCTTT	CASRSGPGLNTEAFF
TRBD2	NA	TRBV5-1	TRBJ2-2	TGCGCCAGCAGCCCCTATCTCCCTAGCGGGGTCATGCAAAACACCGGGGAGCTGTTTTTT	CASSPYLPSGVMQNTGELFF
TRBD1	NA	TRBV28	TRBJ1-2	TGTGCCACCAAAGGGACAGGGGCTAACTATGGCTACACCTTC	CATKGTGANYGYTF
TRBD1	NA	TRBV5-1	TRBJ1-1	TGCGCCAGCAGCTTGGTAGGGACAGGGGGCACTGAAGCTTTCTTT	CASSLVGTGGTEAFF
TRBD2	once	TRBV27	TRBJ2-1	TGTGCCAGCAGTCAAGGGCGGGGGAGGGCCTCCTACAATGAGCAGTTCTTC	CASSQGRGRASYNEQFF
NA	NA	TRBV5-1	TRBJ2-5	TGCGCCAGCAGCGGATGGACTACAAAAGAGACCCAGTACTTC	CASSGWTTKETQYF
NA	NA	TRBV7-3	TRBJ2-2	TGTGCCAGCAGTCGACAGTCCACCGGGGAGCTGTTTTTT	CASSRQSTGELFF
TRBD1	NA	TRBV5-4	TRBJ2-2	TGTGCCAGCAGCCTGGGACAGGGGGCGCGGCGGACCGGGGAGCTGTTTTTT	CASSLGQGARRTGELFF
TRBD1	NA	TRBV28	TRBJ2-3	TGTGCCAGCAGCGGACAGGGCGAGACAGATACGCAGTATTTT	CASSGQGETDTQYF
TRBD2	NA	TRBV19	TRBJ2-5	TGTGCCAGTAGTCCCGGCTCTAGCGGGGGCTGGGAGACCCAGTACTTC	CASSPGSSGGWETQYF
NA	once	TRBV6-2/TRBV6-3	TRBJ1-5	TGTGCCAGCAGTTACCAAGGGGTGTCCAATCAGCCCCAGCATTTT	CASSYQGVSNQPQHF
NA	few	TRBV2	TRBJ1-1	TGTGCCAGCAACCTGGGAGGGTCGGATACTGAAGCTTTCTTT	CASNLGGSDTEAFF
TRBD1	NA	TRBV5-1	TRBJ1-3	TGCGCCAGCAGCTTGTATCTGGGACAGAACTCTGGAAACACCATATATTTT	CASSLYLGQNSGNTIYF
NA	NA	TRBV6-5	TRBJ1-2	TGTGCCAGCTCGAGGGCCAGGGAGGATGGCTACACCTTC	CASSRAREDGYTF
TRBD1	NA	TRBV5-8	TRBJ2-5	TGTGCCAGCAGCGGACACAGGGGGGAGACCCAGTACTTC	CASSGHRGETQYF
NA	NA	TRBV21-1	TRBJ1-2	TGTGCCAGCAGCAAAGCGCAGGCGCGGGTTGACCCGCGGGTCAACGGCTACACCTTC	CASSKAQARVDPRVNGYTF
NA	NA	TRBV7-2	TRBJ2-6	TGTGCCAGCAGCTTCGAGAGCTCTGGGGCCAACGTCCTGACTTTC	CASSFESSGANVLTF
TRBD1	once	TRBV6-1	TRBJ2-5	TGTGCCAGCAGTGAAGGGCTTTTAGGGGGCGTAGAGACCCAGTACTTC	CASSEGLLGGVETQYF
NA	NA	TRBV24-1	TRBJ2-5	TGTGCCACCAGTGATTTGCCCGGTAATCTGTACTTC	CATSDLPGNLYF
NA	NA	TRBV5-1	TRBJ1-2	TGCGCCAGCAGCTTGGATGGACAGCGGGGCTACACCTTC	CASSLDGQRGYTF
NA	NA	TRBV5-1	TRBJ1-2	TGCGCCAGCAGCCCCGGACCGACTCCAAAGAATGGCTACACCTTC	CASSPGPTPKNGYTF
NA	few	TRBV18	TRBJ1-4	TGTGCCAGCTCACGCACCCCTACGGAGGGTGAAAAACTGTTTTTT	CASSRTPTEGEKLFF
NA	NA	TRBV29-1	TRBJ2-1	TGCAGCGGTAACCGCGGCAGCCACAATGAGCAGTTCTTC	CSGNRGSHNEQFF
TRBD1	NA	TRBV7-3	TRBJ1-3	TGTGCCAGCAGCACCAGGGGGGGTCCGTCTGGAAACACCATATATTTT	CASSTRGGPSGNTIYF
TRBD1	once	TRBV7-2	TRBJ2-1	TGTGCCAGCAGACTCGACAGGGGGTCCTACAATGAGCAGTTCTTC	CASRLDRGSYNEQFF
NA	NA	TRBV5-1	TRBJ2-5	TGCGCCAGCAGCTTGGATCTGTCGGCGAGGGGAATCATTGCAGAGACCCAGTACTTC	CASSLDLSARGIIAETQYF
NA	NA	TRBV4-1	TRBJ1-5	TGCGCCAGCAGCCCCCAGGGATTTCAGCCCCAGCATTTT	CASSPQGFQPQHF
TRBD1	NA	TRBV2	TRBJ1-2	TGTGCCAGCCATCGCGGGACAGGGTCAAAGGGGTGGGGAGGCTACACCTTC	CASHRGTGSKGWGGYTF
NA	NA	TRBV3-1/TRBV3-2	TRBJ1-6	TGTGCCAGCAGCCGGCCCACGGGAGGGGGACTCGGAAATTCACCCCTCCACTTT	CASSRPTGGGLGNSPLHF
NA	NA	TRBV15	TRBJ2-3	TGTGCCACCAGCAAGCCTTATACGCAGTATTTT	CATSKPYTQYF
NA	NA	TRBV6-5	TRBJ2-1	TGTGCCAGCAGTTGGGGGGGCGTGCAGTTCTTC	CASSWGGVQFF
NA	few	TRBV5-1	TRBJ1-3	TGCGCCAGCAGCTTCTCCGGGACATCTGGAAACACCATATATTTT	CASSFSGTSGNTIYF
TRBD1	NA	TRBV19	TRBJ1-1	TGTGCCAGTAGTATCCTCACCGGGACAGGGGACGAAGCTTTCTTT	CASSILTGTGDEAFF
NA	NA	TRBV18	TRBJ1-5	TGTGCCAGCTCACCAGGGACCGATCAGCCCCAGCATTTT	CASSPGTDQPQHF
NA	NA	TRBV10-3	TRBJ1-2	TGTGCCATCAGCGGGGATGGCTATGGCTACACCTTC	CAISGDGYGYTF
NA	few	TRBV6-4	TRBJ1-2	TGTGCCAGCCGACCTGGGATCGACAGAATCAACTATGGCTACACCTTC	CASRPGIDRINYGYTF
TRBD1	NA	TRBV7-3	TRBJ2-2	TGTGCCAGCAGCTTAGGACAGGGGCACACCGGGGAGCTGTTTTTT	CASSLGQGHTGELFF
TRBD1	NA	TRBV7-2	TRBJ2-2	TGTGCCAGCAGCTTACCCAGGGGGACCGGCGGGGAGCTGTTTTTT	CASSLPRGTGGELFF
TRBD1	NA	TRBV5-1	TRBJ1-2	TGCGCCAGCGGAGACTGGACAGGGGGGAGCGGCGACTATGGCTACACCTTC	CASGDWTGGSGDYGYTF
TRBD1	NA	TRBV19	TRBJ1-4	TGTGCCAGTATGACAGGGGAGGCCGGAGGGAATGAAAAACTGTTTTTT	CASMTGEAGGNEKLFF